The T cell receptor beta chain under discussion was sequenced for a study of blood T cell repertoires in COVID-19. Study-wide context: There were acute and convalescent COVID-19 samples, and they came from the United States, Italy and Spain.

V trimming: 8 bases; J trimming: 8 bases; junction bases outside the gene matches: 6. In germline, CDR1 is LNHDA, CDR2 SQIVND (reference sequence). The CDR3 is made up of 12 amino acids. TCRdb's table, derived via immunoSEQ multiplex PCR, lists solely in-frame clones and lacks some. The data show 150,000 or so clones, around 82% seen once. The clonotype was recovered from a human donor with acute or convalescent COVID-19. The donor label of this sample is uncertain. The sequencing sample was made of peripheral blood. V usage is TRBV19 and J usage is TRBJ1-2; 9 bases map to TRBD1. The CDR3 nucleotides read TGTGCCAGTGGACAGGGGACTACAGGCTACACCTTC. This encodes CASGQGTTGYTF.